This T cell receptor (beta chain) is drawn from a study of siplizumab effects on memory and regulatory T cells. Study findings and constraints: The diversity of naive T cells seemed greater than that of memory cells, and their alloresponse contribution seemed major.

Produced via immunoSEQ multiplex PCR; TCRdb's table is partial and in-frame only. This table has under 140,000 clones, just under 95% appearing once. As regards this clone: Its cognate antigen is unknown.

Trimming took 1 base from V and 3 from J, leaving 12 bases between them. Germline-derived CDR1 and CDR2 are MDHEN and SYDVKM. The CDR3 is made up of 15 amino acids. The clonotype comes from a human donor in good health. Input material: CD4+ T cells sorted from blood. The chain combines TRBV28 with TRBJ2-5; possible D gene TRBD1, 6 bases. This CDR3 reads CASSLYRVVEETQYF. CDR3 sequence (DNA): TGTGCCAGCAGTTTATACAGGGTGGTGGAAGAGACCCAGTACTTC.